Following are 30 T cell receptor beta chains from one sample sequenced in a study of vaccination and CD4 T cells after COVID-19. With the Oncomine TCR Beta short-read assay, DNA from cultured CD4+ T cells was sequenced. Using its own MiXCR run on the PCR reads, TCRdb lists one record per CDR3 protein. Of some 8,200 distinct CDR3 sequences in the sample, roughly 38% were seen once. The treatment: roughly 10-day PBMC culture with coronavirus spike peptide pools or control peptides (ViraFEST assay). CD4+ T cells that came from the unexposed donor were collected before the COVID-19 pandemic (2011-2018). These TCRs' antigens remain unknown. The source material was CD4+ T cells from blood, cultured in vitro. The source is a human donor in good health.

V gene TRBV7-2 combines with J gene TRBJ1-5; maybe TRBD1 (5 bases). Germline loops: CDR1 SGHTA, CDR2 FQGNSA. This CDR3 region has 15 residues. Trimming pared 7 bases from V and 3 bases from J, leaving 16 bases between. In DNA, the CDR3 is TGTGCCAGCACCCCGACGCCAGGGTTCAATCAGCCCCAGCATTTT. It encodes CASTPTPGFNQPQHF.

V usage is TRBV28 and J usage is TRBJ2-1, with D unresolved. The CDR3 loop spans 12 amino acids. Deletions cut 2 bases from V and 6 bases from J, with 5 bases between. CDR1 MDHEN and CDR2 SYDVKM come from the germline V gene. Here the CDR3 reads CASSLVSNEQFF. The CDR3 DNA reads TGTGCCAGCAGTTTAGTCAGCAATGAGCAGTTCTTC.

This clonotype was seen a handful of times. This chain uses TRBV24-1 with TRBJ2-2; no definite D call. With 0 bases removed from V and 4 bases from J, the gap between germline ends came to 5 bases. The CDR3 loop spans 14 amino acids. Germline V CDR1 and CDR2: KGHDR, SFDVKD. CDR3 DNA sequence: TGTGCCACCAGTGATTTGGTGGCCACCGGGGAGCTGTTTTTT. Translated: CATSDLVATGELFF.

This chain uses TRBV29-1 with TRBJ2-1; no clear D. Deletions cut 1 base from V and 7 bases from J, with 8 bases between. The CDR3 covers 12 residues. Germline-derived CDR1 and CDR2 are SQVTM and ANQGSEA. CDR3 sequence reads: CSVEVLGNEQFF. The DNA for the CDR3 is TGCAGCGTTGAAGTCTTGGGGAATGAGCAGTTCTTC.

The CDR3 DNA sequence: TGTGCCAGCAGCTTAAGCGGACAGGCGCCGAACTATGGCTACACCTTC. This encodes CASSLSGQAPNYGYTF. V and J are TRBV5-5 and TRBJ1-2, with 7 bases fitting TRBD1. V shed 2 bases and J 2 bases; nucleotides not matched to a gene: 9. Germline V CDR1 and CDR2: SGHKS, YYEKEE (reference sequence). The CDR3 has 16 residues.

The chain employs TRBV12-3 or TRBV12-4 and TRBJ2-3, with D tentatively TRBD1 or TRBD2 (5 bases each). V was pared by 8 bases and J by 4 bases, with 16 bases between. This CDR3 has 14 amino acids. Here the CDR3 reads CASPAGTKADTQYF. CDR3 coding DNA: TGTGCCAGCCCCGCCGGGACCAAGGCAGATACGCAGTATTTT.

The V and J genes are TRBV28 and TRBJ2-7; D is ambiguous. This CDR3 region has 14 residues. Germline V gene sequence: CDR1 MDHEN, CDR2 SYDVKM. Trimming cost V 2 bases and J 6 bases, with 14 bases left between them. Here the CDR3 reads CASSLVTPMAEQYF. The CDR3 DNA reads TGTGCCAGCAGTTTAGTTACCCCTATGGCCGAGCAGTACTTC.

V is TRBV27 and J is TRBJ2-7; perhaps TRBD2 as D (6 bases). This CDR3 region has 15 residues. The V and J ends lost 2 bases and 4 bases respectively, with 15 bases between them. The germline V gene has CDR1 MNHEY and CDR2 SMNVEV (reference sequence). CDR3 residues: CASSLTAGSTYEQYF. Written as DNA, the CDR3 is TGTGCCAGCAGTTTAACGGCGGGGAGCACATACGAGCAGTACTTC.

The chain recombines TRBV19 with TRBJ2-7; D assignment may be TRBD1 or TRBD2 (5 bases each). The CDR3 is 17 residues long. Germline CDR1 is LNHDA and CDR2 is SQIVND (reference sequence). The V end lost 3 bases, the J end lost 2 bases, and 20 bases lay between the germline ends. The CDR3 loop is CASSIRGSGRLPYEQYF. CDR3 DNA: TGTGCCAGTAGTATCCGGGGATCGGGACGCCTTCCCTACGAGCAGTACTTC.

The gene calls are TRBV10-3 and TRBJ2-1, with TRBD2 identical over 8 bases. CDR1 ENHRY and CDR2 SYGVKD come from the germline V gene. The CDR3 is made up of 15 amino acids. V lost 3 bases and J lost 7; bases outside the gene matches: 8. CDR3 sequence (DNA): TGTGCCATCAGTGATTACGGGGGGGGCCAAAATGAGCAGTTCTTC. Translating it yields CAISDYGGGQNEQFF.

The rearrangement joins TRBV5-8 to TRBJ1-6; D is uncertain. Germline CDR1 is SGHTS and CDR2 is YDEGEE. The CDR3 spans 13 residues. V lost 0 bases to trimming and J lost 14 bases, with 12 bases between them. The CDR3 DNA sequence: TGTGCCAGCAGCTTGGATTTCGCGGGAGCCCTCCACTTT. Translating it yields CASSLDFAGALHF.

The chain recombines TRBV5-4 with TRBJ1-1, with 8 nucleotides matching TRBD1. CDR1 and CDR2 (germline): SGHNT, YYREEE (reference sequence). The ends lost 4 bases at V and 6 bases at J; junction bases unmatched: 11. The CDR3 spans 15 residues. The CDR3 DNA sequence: TGTGCCAGCAGCACCTCAGGGGGCCGGTATTCTGAAGCTTTCTTT. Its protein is CASSTSGGRYSEAFF.

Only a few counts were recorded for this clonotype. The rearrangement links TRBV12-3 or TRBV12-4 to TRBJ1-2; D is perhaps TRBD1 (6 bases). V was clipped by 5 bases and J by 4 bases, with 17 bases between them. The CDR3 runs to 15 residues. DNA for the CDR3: TGTGCCAGCAGTCACCGGGACACCCGTTTCTATGGCTACACCTTC. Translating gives CASSHRDTRFYGYTF.

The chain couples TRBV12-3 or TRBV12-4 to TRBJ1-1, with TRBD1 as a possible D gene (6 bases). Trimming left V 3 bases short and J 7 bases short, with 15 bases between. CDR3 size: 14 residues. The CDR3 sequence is CASSLEGNRVEAFF. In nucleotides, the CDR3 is TGTGCCAGCAGTTTGGAGGGGAACAGGGTTGAAGCTTTCTTT.

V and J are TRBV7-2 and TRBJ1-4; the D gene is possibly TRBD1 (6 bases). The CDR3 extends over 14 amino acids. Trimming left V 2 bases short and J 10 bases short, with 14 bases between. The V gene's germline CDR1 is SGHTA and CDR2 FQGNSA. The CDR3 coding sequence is TGTGCCAGCAGCTTACTGATAGGACAGCCAAAACTGTTTTTT. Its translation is CASSLLIGQPKLFF.

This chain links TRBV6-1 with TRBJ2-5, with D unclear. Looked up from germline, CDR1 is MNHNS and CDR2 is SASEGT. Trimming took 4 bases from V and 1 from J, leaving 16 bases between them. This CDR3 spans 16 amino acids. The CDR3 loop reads CASSALSLSPQETQYF. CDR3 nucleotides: TGTGCCAGCAGTGCCCTCAGTTTGTCACCCCAAGAGACCCAGTACTTC.

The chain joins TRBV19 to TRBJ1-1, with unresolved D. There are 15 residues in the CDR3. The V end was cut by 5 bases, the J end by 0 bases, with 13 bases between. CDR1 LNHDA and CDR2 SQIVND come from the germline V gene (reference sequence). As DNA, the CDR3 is TGTGCCAGTAGTCCCCAGGCCATAGTGAACACTGAAGCTTTCTTT. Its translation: CASSPQAIVNTEAFF.

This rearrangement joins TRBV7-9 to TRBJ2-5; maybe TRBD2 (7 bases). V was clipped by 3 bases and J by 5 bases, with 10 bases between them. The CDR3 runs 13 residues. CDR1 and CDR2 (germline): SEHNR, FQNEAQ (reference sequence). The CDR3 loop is CASSLGGRETQYF. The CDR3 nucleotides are TGTGCCAGCAGCTTGGGGGGGCGGGAGACCCAGTACTTC.

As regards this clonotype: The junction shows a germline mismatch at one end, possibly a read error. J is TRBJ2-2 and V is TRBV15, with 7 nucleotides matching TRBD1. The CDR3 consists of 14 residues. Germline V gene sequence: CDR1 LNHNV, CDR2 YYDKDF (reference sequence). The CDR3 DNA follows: TGTGTCACCCGACAGGGAGTGAACACCGGGGAGCTGTTTTTT. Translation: CVTRQGVNTGELFF.

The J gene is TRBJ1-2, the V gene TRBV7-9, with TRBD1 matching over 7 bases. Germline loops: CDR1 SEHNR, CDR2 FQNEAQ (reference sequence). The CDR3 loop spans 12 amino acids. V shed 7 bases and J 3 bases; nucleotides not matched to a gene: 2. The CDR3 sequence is CASTTGDYGYTF. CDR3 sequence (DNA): TGTGCCAGCACCACAGGGGACTATGGCTACACCTTC. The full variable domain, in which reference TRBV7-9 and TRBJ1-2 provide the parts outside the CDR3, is DTGVSQNPRHKITKRGQNVTFRCDPISEHNRLYWYRQTLGQGPEFLTYFQNEAQLEKSRLLSDRFSAERPKGSFSTLEIQRTEQGDSAMYLCASTTGDYGYTFGSGTRLTVV.

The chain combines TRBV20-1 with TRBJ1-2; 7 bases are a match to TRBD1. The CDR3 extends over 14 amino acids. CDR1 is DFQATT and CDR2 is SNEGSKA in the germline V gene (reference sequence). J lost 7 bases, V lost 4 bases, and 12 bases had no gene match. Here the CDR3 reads CSATGDRALRGYTF. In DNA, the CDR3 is TGCAGTGCTACCGGCGACAGGGCGTTACGTGGCTACACCTTC.

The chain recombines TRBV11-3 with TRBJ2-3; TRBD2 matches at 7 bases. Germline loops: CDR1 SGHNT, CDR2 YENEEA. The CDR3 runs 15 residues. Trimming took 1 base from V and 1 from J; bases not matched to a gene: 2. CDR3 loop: CASSLAGGGTDTQYF. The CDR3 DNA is TGTGCCAGCAGCTTAGCGGGAGGTGGCACAGATACGCAGTATTTT.

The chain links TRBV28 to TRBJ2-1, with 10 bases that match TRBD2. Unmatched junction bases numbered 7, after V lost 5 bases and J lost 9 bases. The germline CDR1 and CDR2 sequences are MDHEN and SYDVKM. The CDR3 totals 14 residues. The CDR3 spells CASSPSGGLGEQFF. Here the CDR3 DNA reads TGTGCCAGCAGTCCTAGCGGGGGCTTGGGTGAGCAGTTCTTC.

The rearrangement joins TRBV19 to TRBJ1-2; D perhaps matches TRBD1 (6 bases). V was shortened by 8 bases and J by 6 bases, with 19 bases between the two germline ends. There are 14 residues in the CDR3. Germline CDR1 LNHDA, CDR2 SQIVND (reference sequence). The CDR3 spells CASGGARDRDGYTF. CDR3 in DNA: TGTGCCAGTGGGGGCGCGAGGGATCGTGATGGCTACACCTTC.

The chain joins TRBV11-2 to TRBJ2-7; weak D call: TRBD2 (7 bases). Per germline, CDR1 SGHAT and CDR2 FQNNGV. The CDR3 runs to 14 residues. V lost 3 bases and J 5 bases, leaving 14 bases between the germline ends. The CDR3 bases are TGTGCCAGCAGCTTCTCACGGGGGGCTAACGAGCAGTACTTC. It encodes CASSFSRGANEQYF.

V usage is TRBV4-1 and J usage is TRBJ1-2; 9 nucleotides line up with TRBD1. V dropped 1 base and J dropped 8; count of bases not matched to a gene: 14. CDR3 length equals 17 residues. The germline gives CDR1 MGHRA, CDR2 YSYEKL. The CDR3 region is CASSQVRGQGRVGGYTF. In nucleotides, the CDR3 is TGCGCCAGCAGCCAAGTTCGGGGACAGGGAAGGGTGGGCGGCTACACCTTC.

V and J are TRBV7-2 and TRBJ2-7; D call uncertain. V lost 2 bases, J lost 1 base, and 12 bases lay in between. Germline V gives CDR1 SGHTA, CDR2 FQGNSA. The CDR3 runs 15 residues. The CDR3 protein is CASSLSVASSYEQYF. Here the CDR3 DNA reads TGTGCCAGCAGCTTATCAGTAGCCAGTTCCTACGAGCAGTACTTC.

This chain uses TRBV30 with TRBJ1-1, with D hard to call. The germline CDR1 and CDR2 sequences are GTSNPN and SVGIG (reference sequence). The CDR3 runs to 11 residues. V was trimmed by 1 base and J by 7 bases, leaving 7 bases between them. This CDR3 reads CAWSGLGEAFF. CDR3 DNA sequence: TGTGCCTGGAGTGGGTTGGGTGAAGCTTTCTTT.

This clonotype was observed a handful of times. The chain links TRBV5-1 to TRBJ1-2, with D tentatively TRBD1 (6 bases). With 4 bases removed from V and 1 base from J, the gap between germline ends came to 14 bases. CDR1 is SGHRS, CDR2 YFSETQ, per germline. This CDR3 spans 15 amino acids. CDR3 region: CASSAGLQGNYGYTF. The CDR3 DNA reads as TGCGCCAGCAGCGCTGGCCTACAGGGTAACTATGGCTACACCTTC.

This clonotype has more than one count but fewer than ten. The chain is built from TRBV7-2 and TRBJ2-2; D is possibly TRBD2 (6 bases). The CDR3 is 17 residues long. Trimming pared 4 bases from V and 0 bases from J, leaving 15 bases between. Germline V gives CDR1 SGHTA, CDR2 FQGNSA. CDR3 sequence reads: CASSSKGPGANTGELFF. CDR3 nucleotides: TGTGCCAGCAGCTCCAAGGGACCGGGGGCGAACACCGGGGAGCTGTTTTTT.